A selection of T cell receptor beta chains follows, all from one sample in a study of cytomegalovirus exposure and HLA in healthy donors. Libraries were prepared by immunoSEQ multiplex PCR; TCRdb keeps only in-frame clonotypes and omits some of them. The sample holds about 59,000 clones, roughly nine tenths seen once. The sequencing sample was made of PBMCs. The receptors here all came from a man aged 25-40 years in good health and CMV-seropositive. The CDR3 runs from the conserved cysteine through the conserved F or W. The D gene is left open where the match is weak. Clone size is shown for a subset of rows, as once, few, many or a class of expanded clone.

J: TRBJ2-3; D: TRBD2; V: TRBV11-3; size: once; DNA: TGTGCCAGCAGCCCTGTGCGGTCTAGCGGACATATTGTTGTCTATACGCAGTATTTT; CDR3: CASSPVRSSGHIVVYTQYF
J: TRBJ2-2; D: TRBD1; V: TRBV18; size: few; DNA: TGTGCCAGCTCACCCCCCGGACAGGGGAACACCGGGGAGCTGTTTTTT; CDR3: CASSPPGQGNTGELFF
J: TRBJ2-7; D: -; V: TRBV30; size: -; DNA: TGTGCCTGGAGTGAGGACAGCCACTCCTACGAGCAGTACTTC; CDR3: CAWSEDSHSYEQYF
J: TRBJ2-1; D: TRBD2; V: TRBV19; size: few; DNA: TGTGCCAGTAGTTTGACTAGCGGTTTTAACAATGAGCAGTTCTTC; CDR3: CASSLTSGFNNEQFF
J: TRBJ1-2; D: TRBD1; V: TRBV25-1; size: few; DNA: TGTGCCAGCAGTGAATTAGGGACAGGGGATGGGGGCTACACCTTC; CDR3: CASSELGTGDGGYTF
J: TRBJ1-2; D: TRBD1; V: TRBV29-1; size: -; DNA: TGCAGCGTCCCCCGGGACAGGGACTATGGCTACACCTTC; CDR3: CSVPRDRDYGYTF
J: TRBJ1-2; D: TRBD1; V: TRBV7-9; size: -; DNA: TGTGCCAGCAGCTTGGGGACAGGGTCGGACTATGGCTACACCTTC; CDR3: CASSLGTGSDYGYTF
J: TRBJ2-4; D: TRBD2; V: TRBV9; size: once; DNA: TGTGCCAGCAGCGTAGCGGGAGGGCCGGAAAACATTCAGTACTTC; CDR3: CASSVAGGPENIQYF
J: TRBJ2-3; D: -; V: TRBV19; size: -; DNA: TGTGCCAGTAGTCCCTCCCCGGAGACAGATACGCAGTATTTT; CDR3: CASSPSPETDTQYF
J: TRBJ1-2; D: -; V: TRBV28; size: -; DNA: TGTGCCAGCAGTCTTTTTGGGGCCCGGGGGGACGGTGGCTACACCTTC; CDR3: CASSLFGARGDGGYTF
J: TRBJ2-3; D: TRBD2; V: TRBV4-2; size: few; DNA: TGTGCCAGCAGCGTTCGGATAGCGGGAGGGTCAGATACGCAGTATTTT; CDR3: CASSVRIAGGSDTQYF
J: TRBJ1-2; D: -; V: TRBV7-2; size: -; DNA: TGTGCCAGCAGCTATTCTCTAAACGGCTACACCTTC; CDR3: CASSYSLNGYTF
J: TRBJ1-5; D: -; V: TRBV9; size: -; DNA: TGTGCCAGCAGCCCATCCTCCCAGGGGCCCCAGCATTTT; CDR3: CASSPSSQGPQHF
J: TRBJ2-2; D: -; V: TRBV28; size: -; DNA: TGTGCCAGCACGGACAGACCCACCGGGGAGCTGTTTTTT; CDR3: CASTDRPTGELFF
J: TRBJ2-5; D: -; V: TRBV9; size: once; DNA: TGTGCCAGCAGCGTAGTATTTAGTTCGGAGACCCAGTACTTC; CDR3: CASSVVFSSETQYF
J: TRBJ2-7; D: -; V: TRBV30; size: -; DNA: TGTGCCTGGAGCGGTACAGGGCACGAGCAGTACTTC; CDR3: CAWSGTGHEQYF
J: TRBJ2-7; D: -; V: TRBV28; size: -; DNA: TGTGCCAGCGTCCTGGGGACTGCATCCTACGAGCAGTACTTC; CDR3: CASVLGTASYEQYF
J: TRBJ2-7; D: -; V: TRBV9; size: -; DNA: TGTGCCAGAGTCGCGTGCTGCTCCTACGAGCAGTACTTC; CDR3: CARVACCSYEQYF
J: TRBJ1-1; D: -; V: TRBV6-6; size: -; DNA: TGTGCCAGCAGAACGGCTTCGAGGAGGATGAACACTGAAGCTTTCTTT; CDR3: CASRTASRRMNTEAFF
J: TRBJ2-5; D: TRBD1; V: TRBV11-3; size: few; DNA: TGTGCCAGCAGCCTTACCTGGGAGGACAGGGGGCAAGAGACCCAGTACTTC; CDR3: CASSLTWEDRGQETQYF
J: TRBJ2-7; D: -; V: TRBV6-5; size: once; DNA: TGTGCCAGCAGTGGAGAACAGGGTTCCTACGAGCAGTACTTC; CDR3: CASSGEQGSYEQYF
J: TRBJ2-1; D: -; V: TRBV6-1; size: few; DNA: TGTGCCAGCATGCACAGGTCTGGCTCCTACAATGAGCAGTTCTTC; CDR3: CASMHRSGSYNEQFF
J: TRBJ1-1; D: -; V: TRBV5-1; size: -; DNA: TGCGCCAGCAGCTTTTGGGGGGCCCGGGGGGGAATGAACACTGAAGCTTTCTTT; CDR3: CASSFWGARGGMNTEAFF
J: TRBJ2-2; D: TRBD1; V: TRBV6-1; size: -; DNA: TGTGCCAGCAGGCTAGAACAGGGGATCGCCGGGGAGCTGTTTTTT; CDR3: CASRLEQGIAGELFF
J: TRBJ2-6; D: -; V: TRBV7-9; size: once; DNA: TGTGCCAGCAGCTTAGCTCGGGGTAGCGCGGCTGGGGCCAACGTCCTGACTTTC; CDR3: CASSLARGSAAGANVLTF
J: TRBJ1-4; D: TRBD1; V: TRBV5-6; size: few; DNA: TGTGCCAGCAGCGCCGTGGACAGGGGGACTGAAAAACTGTTTTTT; CDR3: CASSAVDRGTEKLFF
J: TRBJ1-4; D: -; V: TRBV11-2; size: -; DNA: TGTGCCAGCAGCTTGGAATACGTGGAGGCAACTAATGAAAAACTGTTTTTT; CDR3: CASSLEYVEATNEKLFF